This TCR beta chain appears in the sequencing data of a study of control samples from healthy donors and cancer patients. Method: immunoSEQ multiplex PCR; TCRdb's copy keeps in-frame clones and lacks some. The sample yields some 90,000 clones, roughly 86% seen once. Germline V CDR1 and CDR2: KGHSH, LQKENI. The CDR3 is made up of 16 amino acids. With 5 bases clipped from V and 0 bases from J, the junction kept 6 bases outside the gene matches. This receptor was obtained from a woman aged 45-60 years in good health. The source material was blood. The chain carries TRBV18 and TRBJ2-3, with TRBD1 matching 9 bases. For the CDR3, the DNA is TGTGCCAGCTCATCGGACAGGGGCCTTAGCACAGATACGCAGTATTTT. Protein product: CASSSDRGLSTDTQYF.